The rows below give T cell receptor beta chains drawn from one sample of a study of shared clonotypes between healthy human individuals. Measured with immunoSEQ multiplex PCR; TCRdb has only the in-frame clones, and not every one. The sample shows approximately 940,000 clones, around 80% of them seen only once. Material: memory CD4+ T cells sorted from blood. Receptors originate from a man aged 18 to 30 in good health. The CDR3 runs from the conserved cysteine through the conserved F or W. D genes are given only for firm matches. Clone size is shown for a subset of rows, as once, few, many or a class of expanded clone.

j_gene,abundance,v_gene,d_gene,CDR3aa,CDR3nt
TRBJ1-2,.,TRBV5-4,.,CASSLPQGVGKTDGYTF,TGTGCCAGCAGCTTGCCACAGGGAGTGGGGAAGACGGACGGCTACACCTTC
TRBJ1-1,.,TRBV7-2,TRBD1,CASSFSGGLTEAFF,TGTGCCAGCAGCTTTTCAGGGGGGCTTACTGAAGCTTTCTTT
TRBJ2-1,many,TRBV2,.,CASRGAYNEQFF,TGTGCCAGCAGGGGTGCGTACAATGAGCAGTTCTTC
TRBJ1-3,.,TRBV2,TRBD1,CASSPDRSSSGNTIYF,TGTGCCAGCAGTCCGGACAGGTCGAGCTCTGGAAACACCATATATTTT
TRBJ1-4,.,TRBV5-1,.,CASSLDGKQNEKLFF,TGCGCCAGCAGCTTGGATGGCAAGCAAAATGAAAAACTGTTTTTT
TRBJ2-1,.,TRBV25-1,TRBD2,CASTRPSGRGNEQFF,TGTGCCAGCACCCGACCCAGCGGGAGGGGCAATGAGCAGTTCTTC
TRBJ2-3,.,TRBV7-5,.,CARSPRGQKLGTDTQYF,TGTGCCAGAAGCCCAAGAGGACAGAAACTTGGAACAGATACGCAGTATTTT
TRBJ2-7,.,TRBV7-2,.,CASSLATGYEQYF,TGTGCCAGCAGCTTAGCGACAGGCTACGAGCAGTACTTC
TRBJ2-6,.,TRBV5-1,.,CASSLAPPSGANVLTF,TGCGCCAGCAGCTTGGCTCCTCCGTCTGGGGCCAACGTCCTGACTTTC
TRBJ2-4,few,TRBV30,.,CAWSSGGAKNIQYF,TGTGCCTGGAGTAGTGGGGGAGCCAAAAACATTCAGTACTTC
TRBJ2-7,.,TRBV27,TRBD2,CASSLTSGGSYEQYF,TGTGCCAGCAGTTTGACTAGCGGGGGCTCCTACGAGCAGTACTTC
TRBJ2-1,.,TRBV21-1,.,CASRFHSPFNEQFF,TGTGCCAGCAGGTTTCACAGCCCATTCAATGAGCAGTTCTTC
TRBJ1-2,once,TRBV14,.,CASSVRTAANYGYTF,TGTGCCAGCAGCGTCCGGACTGCGGCAAACTATGGCTACACCTTC
TRBJ2-7,.,TRBV10-1,.,CASSESERAYEQYF,TGCGCCAGCAGTGAGTCGGAAAGGGCGTACGAGCAGTACTTC
TRBJ2-1,.,TRBV11-2,TRBD2,CASNPGTSFPNEQFF,TGTGCCAGCAACCCCGGGACTAGCTTCCCCAATGAGCAGTTCTTC
TRBJ2-1,once,TRBV18,.,CASSPAGSNEQFF,TGTGCCAGCTCACCAGCGGGCAGCAATGAGCAGTTCTTC
TRBJ1-1,.,TRBV5-1,.,CASSLGGVNTEAFF,TGCGCCAGCAGCTTGGGGGGTGTCAACACTGAAGCTTTCTTT
TRBJ1-1,.,TRBV11-3,TRBD1,CASSFDREEGNTEAFF,TGTGCCAGCAGCTTCGACAGGGAGGAAGGTAACACTGAAGCTTTCTTT
TRBJ1-4,once,TRBV7-9,.,CASSFWTDQNEKLFF,TGTGCCAGCAGCTTCTGGACAGACCAAAATGAAAAACTGTTTTTT
TRBJ1-1,.,TRBV18,.,CASSPLGPNTEAFF,TGTGCCAGCTCACCTCTGGGACCGAACACTGAAGCTTTCTTT
TRBJ1-5,.,TRBV7-2,.,CASSPYNQPQHF,TGTGCCAGCAGCCCTTACAATCAGCCCCAGCATTTT
TRBJ2-5,.,TRBV10-3,.,CAISEASNQETQYF,TGTGCCATCAGTGAAGCGAGCAACCAAGAGACCCAGTACTTC
TRBJ2-1,few,TRBV11-2,.,CASSVGYNEQFF,TGTGCCAGCAGCGTAGGATACAATGAGCAGTTCTTC
TRBJ1-2,many,TRBV9,TRBD1,CASSVGTGGTNYGYTF,TGTGCCAGCAGCGTCGGGACAGGGGGTACTAACTATGGCTACACCTTC
TRBJ1-3,.,TRBV30,.,CAWSVAEGNTIYF,TGTGCCTGGAGCGTAGCTGAAGGAAACACCATATATTTT
TRBJ2-7,few,TRBV2,TRBD2,CASSDYRTSGSSYEQYF,TGTGCCAGCAGTGACTACAGGACTAGCGGGAGTTCCTACGAGCAGTACTTC
TRBJ2-3,.,TRBV7-8,TRBD2,CASSRLLAGSTDTQYF,TGTGCCAGCAGCCGACTACTAGCGGGAAGCACAGATACGCAGTATTTT
TRBJ1-2,.,TRBV5-6,.,CASSYLGGSAF,TGTGCCAGCAGTTATCTGGGGGGCTCGGCCTTC
TRBJ1-6,once,TRBV19,.,CASREGGNSPLHF,TGTGCCAGTAGGGAAGGGGGAAATTCACCCCTCCACTTT
TRBJ1-2,.,TRBV29-1,.,CSVDRANYGYTF,TGCAGCGTTGACAGGGCTAACTATGGCTACACCTTC
TRBJ1-1,once,TRBV7-9,.,CASSLEGTKNTEAFF,TGTGCCAGCAGCTTAGAAGGGACAAAGAACACTGAAGCTTTCTTT
TRBJ2-7,once,TRBV6-1,.,CASSEFGDGRSYEQYF,TGTGCCAGCAGTGAATTTGGGGACGGACGATCCTACGAGCAGTACTTC
TRBJ2-7,few,TRBV10-1,.,CASSESVLGEQYF,TGCGCCAGCAGTGAGTCGGTCTTGGGGGAGCAGTACTTC
TRBJ2-3,.,TRBV5-1,.,CASSPPVAGKHADTQYF,TGCGCCAGCAGCCCGCCCGTCGCGGGGAAACACGCAGATACGCAGTATTTT
TRBJ1-2,few,TRBV19,.,CASSMQGYGYTF,TGTGCCAGTAGTATGCAGGGGTACGGCTACACCTTC
TRBJ2-5,.,TRBV7-3,.,CASSPGDRSLGRETQYF,TGTGCCAGCAGCCCAGGGGACAGATCTCTTGGGAGGGAGACCCAGTACTTC
TRBJ1-3,.,TRBV7-8,.,CASSSREVTSGNTIYF,TGTGCCAGCAGCTCTCGAGAAGTAACCTCTGGAAACACCATATATTTT
TRBJ1-4,few,TRBV18,.,CASSLRRPYGDEKLFF,TGTGCCAGCTCACTAAGGAGACCTTACGGAGATGAAAAACTGTTTTTT
TRBJ2-7,.,TRBV7-7,.,CASSSSQGVPDIGSYEQYF,TGTGCTAGCAGCTCGTCCCAGGGAGTCCCTGACATCGGCTCCTACGAGCAGTACTTC
TRBJ1-1,.,TRBV7-9,.,CASTVPSRGEAFF,TGTGCCAGCACCGTCCCCAGCCGGGGTGAAGCTTTCTTT
TRBJ1-2,.,TRBV5-1,TRBD1,CASSSDRAGGYTF,TGCGCCAGCAGCTCCGACAGGGCCGGGGGCTACACCTTC
TRBJ1-3,.,TRBV11-2,.,CASSLPGSSGNTIYF,TGTGCCAGCAGCTTACCGGGCTCCTCTGGAAACACCATATATTTT
TRBJ1-3,.,TRBV7-9,.,CASSLEQPRSGNTIYF,TGTGCCAGCAGCTTAGAACAGCCTCGCTCTGGAAACACCATATATTTT
TRBJ1-1,.,TRBV13,.,CASSLGSRTEAFF,TGTGCCAGCAGCTTAGGTTCCAGGACTGAAGCTTTCTTT